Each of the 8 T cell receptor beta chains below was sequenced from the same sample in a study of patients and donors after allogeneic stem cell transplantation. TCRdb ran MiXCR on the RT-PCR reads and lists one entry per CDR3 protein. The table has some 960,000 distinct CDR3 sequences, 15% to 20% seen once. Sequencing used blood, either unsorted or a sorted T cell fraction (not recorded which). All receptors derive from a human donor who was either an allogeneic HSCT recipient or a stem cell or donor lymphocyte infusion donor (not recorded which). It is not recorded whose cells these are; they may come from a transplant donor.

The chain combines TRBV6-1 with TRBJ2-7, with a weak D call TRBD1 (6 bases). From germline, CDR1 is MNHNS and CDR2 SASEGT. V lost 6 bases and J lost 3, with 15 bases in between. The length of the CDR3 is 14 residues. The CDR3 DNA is TGTGCCAGCAGGGGCCTGGGGGCTCTCTACGAGCAGTACTTC. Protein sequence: CASRGLGALYEQYF.

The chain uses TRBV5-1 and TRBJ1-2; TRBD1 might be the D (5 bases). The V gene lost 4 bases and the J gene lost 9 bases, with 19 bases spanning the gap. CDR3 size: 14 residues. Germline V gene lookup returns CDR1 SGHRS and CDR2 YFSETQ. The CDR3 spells CASSTGLTVFSYTF. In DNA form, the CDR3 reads TGCGCCAGCAGCACGGGGCTGACAGTTTTCAGCTACACCTTC. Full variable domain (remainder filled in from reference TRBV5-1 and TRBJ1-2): KAGVTQTPRYLIKTRGQQVTLSCSPISGHRSVSWYQQTPGQGLQFLFEYFSETQRNKGNFPGRFSGRQFSNSRSEMNVSTLELGDSALYLCASSTGLTVFSYTFGSGTRLTVV.

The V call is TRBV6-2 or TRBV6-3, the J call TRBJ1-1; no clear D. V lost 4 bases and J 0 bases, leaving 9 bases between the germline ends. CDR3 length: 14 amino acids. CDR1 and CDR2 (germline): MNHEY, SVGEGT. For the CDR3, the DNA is TGTGCCAGCAGTTTTTTCGGGGTGAACACTGAAGCTTTCTTT. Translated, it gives CASSFFGVNTEAFF.

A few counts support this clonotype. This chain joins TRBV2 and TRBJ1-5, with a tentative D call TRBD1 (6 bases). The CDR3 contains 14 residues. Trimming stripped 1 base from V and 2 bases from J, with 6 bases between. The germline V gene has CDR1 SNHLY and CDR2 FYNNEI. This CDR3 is CASSEGTGNQPQHF. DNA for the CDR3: TGTGCCAGCAGTGAAGGGACAGGCAATCAGCCCCAGCATTTT. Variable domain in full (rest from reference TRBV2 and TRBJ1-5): EPEVTQTPSHQVTQMGQEVILRCVPISNHLYFYWYRQILGQKVEFLVSFYNNEISEKSEIFDDQFSVERPDGSNFTLKIRSTKLEDSAMYFCASSEGTGNQPQHFGDGTRLSIL.

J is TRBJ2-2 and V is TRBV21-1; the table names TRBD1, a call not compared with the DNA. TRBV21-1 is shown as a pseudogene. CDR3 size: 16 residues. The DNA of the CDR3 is TGTGCCAGCCGCCGGGGGTCAGGGGGCAACACCGGGGAGCTGTTTTTT. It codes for CASRRGSGGNTGELFF.

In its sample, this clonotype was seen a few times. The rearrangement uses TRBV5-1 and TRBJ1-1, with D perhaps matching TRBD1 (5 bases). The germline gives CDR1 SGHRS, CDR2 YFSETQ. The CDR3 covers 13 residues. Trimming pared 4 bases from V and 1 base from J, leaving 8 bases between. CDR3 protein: CASSTQENTEAFF. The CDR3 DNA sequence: TGCGCCAGCAGCACACAGGAGAACACTGAAGCTTTCTTT.

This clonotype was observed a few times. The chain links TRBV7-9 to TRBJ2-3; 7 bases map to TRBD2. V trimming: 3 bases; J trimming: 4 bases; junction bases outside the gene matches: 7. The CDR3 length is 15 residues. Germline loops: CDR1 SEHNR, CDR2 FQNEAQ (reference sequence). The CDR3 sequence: CASSFPGGGSDTQYF. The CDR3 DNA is TGTGCCAGCAGCTTTCCTGGCGGGGGTTCAGATACGCAGTATTTT.

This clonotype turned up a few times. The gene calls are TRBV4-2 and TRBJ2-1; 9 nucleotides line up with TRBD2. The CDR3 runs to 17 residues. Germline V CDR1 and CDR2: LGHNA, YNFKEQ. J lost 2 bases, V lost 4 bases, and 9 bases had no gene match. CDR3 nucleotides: TGTGCCAGCAGCCCAACAGGGACTAGCAGTCCCTACAATGAGCAGTTCTTC. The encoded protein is CASSPTGTSSPYNEQFF.